The 27 T cell receptor beta chains reported below all come from one sample, sequenced in a study of cytomegalovirus exposure and HLA in healthy donors. PCR involved 60 Vbeta and 13 Jbeta primers. The protocol was immunoSEQ multiplex PCR, while the TCRdb copy is restricted to in-frame clones and leaves out a portion. Counted here are some 100,000 clones, 70% to 80% occurring once; the ten biggest clones make up under 4%. Sequencing was carried out using PBMCs. Receptors were obtained from a male donor in good health and CMV-seropositive.

The genes are TRBV5-5 and TRBJ2-1; TRBD1 matches at 9 bases. Trimming at V came to 2 bases and at J to 4 bases, leaving 4 bases not matched to a gene. This CDR3 comprises 15 residues. Germline V gene data show CDR1 as SGHKS and CDR2 as YYEKEE (reference sequence). The DNA of the CDR3 is TGTGCCAGCAGCTTTAGGACAGGGGAGTACAATGAGCAGTTCTTC. Its protein is CASSFRTGEYNEQFF. The whole variable domain, filled in from reference TRBV5-5 and TRBJ2-1, reads DAGVTQSPTHLIKTRGQQVTLRCSPISGHKSVSWYQQVLGQGPQFIFQYYEKEERGRGNFPDRFSARQFPNYSSELNVNALLLGDSALYLCASSFRTGEYNEQFFGPGTRLTVL.

The genes are TRBV5-1 and TRBJ2-2; the D is unclear. V lost 0 bases and J 3 bases, leaving 9 bases between the germline ends. Germline V lookup: CDR1 SGHRS, CDR2 YFSETQ. The CDR3 has 15 residues. DNA for the CDR3: TGCGCCAGCAGCTTGGCCACGACTTACACCGGGGAGCTGTTTTTT. It is translated as CASSLATTYTGELFF.

The gene calls are TRBV27 and TRBJ2-1; 7 positions agree with TRBD2. J was trimmed by 3 bases and V by 4 bases; bases with no gene match: 3. CDR1 and CDR2 (germline): MNHEY, SMNVEV (reference sequence). This CDR3 has 14 amino acids. For the CDR3, the DNA is TGTGCCAGCAGTTCAAGCGGGGACTACAATGAGCAGTTCTTC. Amino acids: CASSSSGDYNEQFF.

This clone was observed a single time. The CDR3 is CASISSGGLYYEQYF. The CDR3 nucleotides are TGTGCCAGCATTTCTAGCGGGGGGCTCTACTACGAGCAGTACTTC. The rearrangement joins TRBV27 to TRBJ2-7; TRBD2 matches 11 bases. The CDR3 runs to 15 residues. V lost 7 bases, J lost 3 bases, and 8 bases stayed unmatched. Germline CDR1 reads MNHEY; CDR2 reads SMNVEV (reference sequence).

V usage is TRBV19 and J usage is TRBJ1-1; 12 nucleotides agree with TRBD1. Germline CDR1 reads LNHDA; CDR2 reads SQIVND (reference sequence). This CDR3 is built from 13 residues. The V segment lost 3 bases and the J segment 8 bases; nucleotides outside the gene matches: 1. CDR3 protein: CASSIGTGGEAFF. CDR3 sequence (DNA): TGTGCCAGTAGTATCGGGACAGGGGGCGAAGCTTTCTTT.

This chain links TRBV2 with TRBJ2-3; a weak D match, TRBD2 (6 bases). The CDR3 is 16 amino acids. The germline V gene has CDR1 SNHLY and CDR2 FYNNEI. V lost 4 bases and J 0 bases, leaving 14 bases between the germline ends. In DNA, the CDR3 is TGTGCCAGCAGTGTGAAGCGGGCCCTTAGCACAGATACGCAGTATTTT. Translated, it gives CASSVKRALSTDTQYF.

As DNA, the CDR3 is TGCGCCAGCAGACTCTCAGGGATTGGCGGGGAGCTGTTTTTT. Translating gives CASRLSGIGGELFF. The V gene is TRBV5-1, the J gene TRBJ2-2, with D tentatively TRBD1 (5 bases). Trimming left V 5 bases short and J 7 bases short, with 15 bases between. Germline V gene data show CDR1 as SGHRS and CDR2 as YFSETQ. The CDR3 sequence is 14 residues long.

The chain combines TRBV30 with TRBJ1-6, with 9 nucleotides matching TRBD1. Germline-derived CDR1 and CDR2 are GTSNPN and SVGIG (reference sequence). This CDR3 spans 13 amino acids. J was trimmed by 8 bases and V by 1 base; bases with no gene match: 0. CDR3 region: CAWSGDRDSPLHF. CDR3 coding DNA: TGTGCCTGGAGTGGGGACAGGGATTCACCCCTCCACTTT.

This clone showed up just once. The chain combines TRBV7-8 with TRBJ2-7; TRBD2 is a possible D gene (6 bases). The CDR3 sequence is 15 residues long. The V end was cut by 1 base, the J end by 3 bases, with 13 bases between. Germline loops: CDR1 SGHVS, CDR2 FQNEAQ. CDR3 residues: CASSLEAGGVYEQYF. The DNA of the CDR3 is TGTGCCAGCAGCTTAGAGGCGGGCGGGGTCTACGAGCAGTACTTC. The variable domain in full, with the rest retrieved from reference TRBV7-8 and TRBJ2-7, is GAGVSQSPRYKVAKRGQDVALRCDPISGHVSLFWYQQALGQGPEFLTYFQNEAQLDKSGLPSDRFFAERPEGSVSTLKIQRTQQEDSAVYLCASSLEAGGVYEQYFGPGTRLTVT.

This clone was counted a single time. The chain has TRBV9 and TRBJ2-2; D is unclear. The CDR3 loop spans 16 amino acids. The V end was cut by 4 bases, the J end by 6 bases, with 19 bases between. Germline lookup yields CDR1 SGDLS and CDR2 YYNGEE. The CDR3, as DNA: TGTGCCAGCAGCCCGAGGCTCGGTATAGAGCCCGGGGAGCTGTTTTTT. As protein: CASSPRLGIEPGELFF.

The chain joins TRBV21-1 to TRBJ1-5; the D segment call TRBD1 is taken from the table without a DNA check. TRBV21-1 has pseudogene status. CDR3 size: 15 residues. CDR3 loop: CASSPGTGGLQPQHF. In DNA, the CDR3 is TGTGCCAGCAGCCCCGGGACAGGGGGCCTGCAGCCCCAGCATTTT.

The chain uses TRBV19 and TRBJ1-1; D gene unclear. The V end lost 6 bases, the J end lost 5 bases, and 16 bases lay between the germline ends. CDR1 LNHDA and CDR2 SQIVND come from the germline V gene (reference sequence). This CDR3 is 14 amino acids long. CDR3 in DNA: TGTGCCAGTAGGAGCGGGAAGAGGAGTACTGAAGCTTTCTTT. Amino acid sequence: CASRSGKRSTEAFF.

The J gene is TRBJ1-6, the V gene TRBV4-1; 7 positions agree with TRBD1. CDR1 and CDR2 from the germline V gene are MGHRA and YSYEKL. The CDR3 sequence is 15 residues long. The ends lost 4 bases at V and 10 bases at J; junction bases unmatched: 10. CDR3 amino acids: CASSLGTADVSPLHF. In nucleotides, the CDR3 is TGCGCCAGCAGCCTCGGGACAGCCGATGTATCACCCCTCCACTTT.

The chain combines TRBV9 with TRBJ2-1, with D possibly matching TRBD1 (5 bases). The CDR3 length is 15 residues. Trimming cost V 5 bases and J 0 bases, with 12 bases left between them. The germline gives CDR1 SGDLS, CDR2 YYNGEE. CDR3 sequence: CASSLHRSSYNEQFF. Here the CDR3 DNA reads TGTGCCAGCAGTCTCCACAGGAGCTCCTACAATGAGCAGTTCTTC.

This chain uses TRBV6-5 with TRBJ2-7, with TRBD1 identical over 8 bases. There are 15 residues in the CDR3. The J segment lost 0 bases and the V segment lost 0 bases, leaving 1 base of the junction unmatched. Germline CDR1 and CDR2: MNHEY and SVGAGI. CDR3 in amino acids: CASSYSGTGSYEQYF. For the CDR3, the DNA is TGTGCCAGCAGTTACTCGGGGACAGGCTCCTACGAGCAGTACTTC.

Worth noting for this clone: An end of the junction does not agree with germline; a read error may underlie this. The rearrangement links TRBV4-1 to TRBJ1-3; 8 positions agree with TRBD1. Germline V CDR1 and CDR2: MGHRA, YSYEKL. CDR3 size: 18 residues. CDR3 residues: CAISQDRAGGAYGNTIYF. The CDR3, as DNA: TGCGCCATCAGCCAAGATCGGGCAGGGGGCGCGTATGGAAACACCATATATTTT.

This clone was recorded once. The chain recombines TRBV5-4 with TRBJ2-3; a possible D gene is TRBD1 (7 bases). CDR3 length: 16 residues. CDR1 is SGHNT and CDR2 is YYREEE in the germline V gene (reference sequence). V was clipped by 3 bases and J by 5 bases, with 19 bases between them. CDR3 coding DNA: TGTGCCAGCAGCTCGCGAGAGGGGGCGCGGGGAGATACGCAGTATTTT. It yields the protein CASSSREGARGDTQYF. Together with reference TRBV5-4 and TRBJ2-3, the CDR3 gives the full variable domain: ETGVTQSPTHLIKTRGQQVTLRCSSQSGHNTVSWYQQALGQGPQFIFQYYREEENGRGNFPPRFSGLQFPNYSSELNVNALELDDSALYLCASSSREGARGDTQYFGPGTRLTVL.

The chain combines TRBV6-6 with TRBJ1-6, with unresolved D. With 0 bases removed from V and 9 bases from J, the gap between germline ends came to 3 bases. CDR1 is MNHNY and CDR2 is SVGAGI in the germline V gene (reference sequence). This CDR3 is 12 amino acids long. CDR3 sequence reads: CASSYSGSPLHF. The CDR3 coding sequence is TGTGCCAGCAGTTACTCCGGTTCACCCCTCCACTTT.

V is TRBV23-1 and J is TRBJ1-1; D possibly corresponds to TRBD1 (6 bases). TRBV23-1 is an open reading frame, and its role is uncertain. The length of the CDR3 is 15 residues. Trimming stripped 3 bases from V and 0 bases from J, with 11 bases between. The CDR3 region is CASSHSGDMNTEAFF. The CDR3 bases are TGCGCCAGCAGTCATTCAGGGGACATGAACACTGAAGCTTTCTTT.

On this clone: At one end the junction does not follow the germline gene, possibly because of a read error. The chain has TRBV7-7 and TRBJ1-1; the D is unclear. Germline lookup yields CDR1 SSHAT and CDR2 FNYEAQ (reference sequence). CDR3 size: 13 residues. The CDR3 DNA follows: TGTGCTAGCAGCCGCCGGGGAGGCACTGAAGCTTTCTTT. As protein: CASSRRGGTEAFF.

The V gene is TRBV30, the J gene TRBJ1-2; a weak D match, TRBD1 (5 bases). CDR1 and CDR2 from the germline V gene are GTSNPN and SVGIG (reference sequence). The ends were cut back, 2 bases at V and 4 bases at J, with 23 bases in the middle. This CDR3 is built from 17 residues. The DNA for the CDR3 is TGTGCCTGGAGTCCCCCCTGGGCCAGGGAGGGAAGCTATGGCTACACCTTC. It yields the protein CAWSPPWAREGSYGYTF.

V usage is TRBV19 and J usage is TRBJ1-1; D is ambiguous. Germline-derived CDR1 and CDR2 are LNHDA and SQIVND (reference sequence). The V and J ends lost 10 bases and 2 bases respectively, with 5 bases between them. The CDR3 has 10 amino acids. CDR3 protein: CATSNTEAFF. CDR3 bases: TGTGCCACCTCTAACACTGAAGCTTTCTTT.

This chain uses TRBV2 with TRBJ1-5, with no clear D. The germline V and J ends were trimmed by 2 bases and 5 bases, with 10 bases remaining between them. CDR3 length: 14 amino acids. Germline values: CDR1 SNHLY, CDR2 FYNNEI. The CDR3 bases are TGTGCCAGCAGTGAAACACAGAAAGATCAGCCCCAGCATTTT. It specifies CASSETQKDQPQHF.

This rearrangement joins TRBV5-1 to TRBJ2-1; 11 positions agree with TRBD2. The V gene end was trimmed by 3 bases and the J gene end by 4 bases; junction bases not matched to a gene: 3. The CDR3 is 15 residues long. From germline, CDR1 is SGHRS and CDR2 YFSETQ. The DNA of the CDR3 is TGCGCCAGCAGCTCGGGACTAGCGGTATACAATGAGCAGTTCTTC. Its protein product is CASSSGLAVYNEQFF.

This clone was counted a few times. The chain is built from TRBV2 and TRBJ1-3; a possible D gene is TRBD1 (5 bases). The V and J ends lost 3 bases and 4 bases respectively, with 13 bases between them. CDR1 and CDR2 (germline): SNHLY, FYNNEI. The CDR3 is made up of 15 amino acids. CDR3 sequence (DNA): TGTGCCAGCAGTGAGGGCAGGGTCGGAGGAAACACCATATATTTT. This codes for CASSEGRVGGNTIYF.

V gene TRBV4-1 combines with J gene TRBJ2-1, with 7 bases identical to TRBD2. This CDR3 region has 16 residues. Germline lookup yields CDR1 MGHRA and CDR2 YSYEKL. The V and J ends lost 0 bases and 7 bases, in that order; junction bases with no gene match: 9. The CDR3 region has the DNA TGCGCCAGCAGCCAAGATCCCCCGGGGGGACTTAATGAGCAGTTCTTC. Translating gives CASSQDPPGGLNEQFF.

V is TRBV14 and J is TRBJ2-7; TRBD2 aligns across 8 bases. CDR3 size: 16 residues. The germline gives CDR1 SGHDN, CDR2 FVKESK. The ends lost 3 bases at V and 1 base at J; junction bases unmatched: 8. Here the CDR3 reads CASSQVIAGFSYEQYF. In DNA form, the CDR3 reads TGTGCCAGCAGCCAGGTAATAGCGGGGTTTTCCTACGAGCAGTACTTC.